Below are 18 T cell receptor beta chains sequenced from a single sample in a study of cytomegalovirus exposure and HLA in healthy donors. Researchers ran the PCR with 60 Vbeta and 13 Jbeta primers. The method was immunoSEQ multiplex PCR; TCRdb's version includes in-frame clones alone and lacks a portion of them. The sample records about 160,000 clones, roughly 85% being singletons. Sequenced sample: PBMCs. Every receptor here comes from a woman aged 45 to 65 in good health and CMV-seropositive.

The V and J genes are TRBV2 and TRBJ2-2; TRBD2 is a possible D gene (5 bases). The CDR3 length is 15 residues. In germline, CDR1 is SNHLY, CDR2 FYNNEI. V lost 1 base to trimming and J lost 5 bases, with 11 bases between them. Here the CDR3 reads CASSEVASMTGELFF. Here the CDR3 DNA reads TGTGCCAGCAGTGAAGTAGCTAGCATGACCGGGGAGCTGTTTTTT.

This clone was found once. The V call is TRBV5-8, the J call TRBJ1-5; D ambiguous. Trimming removed 4 bases from V and 0 bases from J, with 17 bases in between. The CDR3 contains 17 residues. Germline values: CDR1 SGHTS, CDR2 YDEGEE. This chain's CDR3 is CASSDLRRRYSNQPQHF. The CDR3 region has the DNA TGTGCCAGCAGCGATCTGAGACGGAGATATAGCAATCAGCCCCAGCATTTT.

The V call is TRBV2, the J call TRBJ1-5; TRBD1 agrees at 7 bases. Trimming cost V 7 bases and J 3 bases; bases outside gene matches: 3. The CDR3 extends over 13 amino acids. Germline-derived CDR1 and CDR2 are SNHLY and FYNNEI. CDR3 DNA: TGTGCCAGCAAGACAGGGCACAATCAGCCCCAGCATTTT. The encoded protein is CASKTGHNQPQHF.

The chain joins TRBV28 to TRBJ1-1, with D tentatively TRBD1 (6 bases). The CDR3 loop spans 17 amino acids. CDR1 MDHEN and CDR2 SYDVKM come from the germline V gene. V was shortened by 2 bases and J by 7 bases, with 23 bases between the two germline ends. CDR3 nucleotides: TGTGCCAGCAGTTTAGTCTTTGGGACACTCGTCACAGGTGAAGCTTTCTTT. It translates to CASSLVFGTLVTGEAFF.

The V call is TRBV6-1, the J call TRBJ2-1; 7 bases fit TRBD1. The CDR3 has 12 residues. The germline V gene has CDR1 MNHNS and CDR2 SASEGT. The trim removed 10 bases at V and 4 bases at J, leaving 4 bases unmatched. This CDR3 reads CATLTGYNEQFF. In DNA, the CDR3 is TGTGCCACCCTGACAGGGTACAATGAGCAGTTCTTC.

This clone came up a few times. The V gene is TRBV13, the J gene TRBJ1-4, with 10 bases aligning to TRBD1. Germline CDR1 and CDR2: PRHDT and FYEKMQ (reference sequence). V was pared by 4 bases and J by 2 bases, with 7 bases of the junction left unmatched. The CDR3 spans 17 residues. The CDR3 DNA is TGTGCCAGCAGCTCGCGGACAGGGGGGCTTACTAATGAAAAACTGTTTTTT. This translates into CASSSRTGGLTNEKLFF.

V gene TRBV7-2 combines with J gene TRBJ2-1, with no clear D. Looked up from germline, CDR1 is SGHTA and CDR2 is FQGNSA. The V end lost 1 base, the J end lost 9 bases, and 4 bases lay between the germline ends. The CDR3 length is 11 residues. The CDR3: CASSLVREQFF. For the CDR3, the DNA is TGTGCCAGCAGCTTAGTGCGTGAGCAGTTCTTC.

The V and J genes are TRBV11-3 and TRBJ2-3, with 11 positions matching TRBD1. CDR1 is SGHNT and CDR2 is YENEEA in the germline V gene. This CDR3 has 17 residues. V lost 1 base to trimming and J lost 3 bases; unmatched junction nucleotides: 6. The CDR3 DNA follows: TGTGCCAGCAGCTTAGGGCTCCGGGACAGGGGGACAGATACGCAGTATTTT. Protein sequence: CASSLGLRDRGTDTQYF.

The J gene is TRBJ2-5, the V gene TRBV25-1; no clear D gene. The V gene's germline CDR1 is MGHDK and CDR2 SYGVNS. V lost 1 base and J lost 7, with 10 bases in between. The CDR3 spans 13 residues. CDR3 amino acids: CASSEFGPGTQYF. The CDR3, as DNA: TGTGCCAGCAGTGAATTTGGCCCGGGGACCCAGTACTTC.

The V call is TRBV29-1, the J call TRBJ1-4, with D perhaps matching TRBD1 (6 bases). CDR3 length: 13 amino acids. Trimming left V 7 bases short and J 0 bases short, with 9 bases between. Germline CDR1 reads SQVTM; CDR2 reads ANQGSEA. CDR3 protein: CSGYRATNEKLFF. For the CDR3, the DNA is TGCAGCGGCTACAGGGCAACTAATGAAAAACTGTTTTTT.

This clone was seen a few times. The CDR3 loop reads CASSVRGNSPLHF. CDR3 nucleotide sequence: TGTGCCAGCAGTGTTCGAGGGAATTCACCCCTCCACTTT. The chain carries TRBV2 and TRBJ1-6, with unresolved D. The V gene lost 4 bases and the J gene lost 7 bases, with 8 bases spanning the gap. Per germline, CDR1 SNHLY and CDR2 FYNNEI. The CDR3 is 13 residues long. Looking up the rest from reference TRBV2 and TRBJ1-6 gives the full variable domain: EPEVTQTPSHQVTQMGQEVILRCVPISNHLYFYWYRQILGQKVEFLVSFYNNEISEKSEIFDDQFSVERPDGSNFTLKIRSTKLEDSAMYFCASSVRGNSPLHFGNGTRLTVT.

CDR3 loop: CASSLLGLAGVEQYF. As DNA, the CDR3 is TGTGCCAGCAGTTTATTAGGGCTAGCGGGTGTCGAGCAGTACTTC. The gene calls are TRBV27 and TRBJ2-7; 8 bases agree with TRBD2. V lost 1 base and J lost 6; bases outside the gene matches: 8. Germline V gene data show CDR1 as MNHEY and CDR2 as SMNVEV (reference sequence). The CDR3 contains 15 residues.

V usage is TRBV2 and J usage is TRBJ1-5; the D gene is possibly TRBD1 (6 bases). Germline CDR1 reads SNHLY; CDR2 reads FYNNEI. With 0 bases removed from V and 4 bases from J, the gap between germline ends came to 7 bases. CDR3 length: 14 residues. The CDR3 protein is CASSEAQGNQPQHF. CDR3 coding DNA: TGTGCCAGCAGTGAAGCACAGGGAAATCAGCCCCAGCATTTT.

The chain couples TRBV19 to TRBJ1-1; unclear D gene. This CDR3 comprises 13 residues. Germline V gene data show CDR1 as LNHDA and CDR2 as SQIVND (reference sequence). V shed 3 bases and J shed 4 bases, with 9 bases lying between them. The CDR3 coding sequence is TGTGCCAGTAGTATCGTCGTCGGCACTGAAGCTTTCTTT. Translating gives CASSIVVGTEAFF.

The rearrangement joins TRBV2 to TRBJ2-3, with 12 bases aligning to TRBD2. The CDR3 loop spans 15 amino acids. V lost 5 bases, J lost 5 bases, and 5 bases stayed unmatched. Germline V CDR1 and CDR2: SNHLY, FYNNEI. CDR3 in amino acids: CASSRLAGAEDTQYF. In nucleotides, the CDR3 is TGTGCCAGCAGTAGACTAGCGGGAGCAGAAGATACGCAGTATTTT.

V and J are TRBV10-2 and TRBJ2-1; 11 bases agree with TRBD2. Germline lookup yields CDR1 WSHSY and CDR2 SAAADI. V lost 3 bases, J lost 9 bases, and 10 bases stayed unmatched. CDR3 length: 16 amino acids. DNA for the CDR3: TGCGCCAGCAGTGAATTTAGACTAGCGGGACAAGGTGAGCAGTTCTTC. It specifies CASSEFRLAGQGEQFF.

This clone was counted a single time. The rearrangement links TRBV6-5 to TRBJ1-2; possible D gene TRBD1, 6 bases. This CDR3 region has 15 residues. V dropped 3 bases and J dropped 7 bases, with 18 bases sitting between them. Per the germline V gene, CDR1 is MNHEY and CDR2 is SVGAGI. Written as DNA, the CDR3 is TGTGCCAGCAGTTATACCCGACAGGCTGGGGGTGGCTACACCTTC. It translates to CASSYTRQAGGGYTF.

This chain connects TRBV5-1 to TRBJ2-3, with TRBD1 identical over 7 bases. This CDR3 is 15 amino acids long. Germline V gene sequence: CDR1 SGHRS, CDR2 YFSETQ. V was clipped by 0 bases and J by 3 bases; unmatched bases: 4. The CDR3 coding sequence is TGCGCCAGCAGCTTGGAAAGGGGGCGGACAGATACGCAGTATTTT. It translates to CASSLERGRTDTQYF.